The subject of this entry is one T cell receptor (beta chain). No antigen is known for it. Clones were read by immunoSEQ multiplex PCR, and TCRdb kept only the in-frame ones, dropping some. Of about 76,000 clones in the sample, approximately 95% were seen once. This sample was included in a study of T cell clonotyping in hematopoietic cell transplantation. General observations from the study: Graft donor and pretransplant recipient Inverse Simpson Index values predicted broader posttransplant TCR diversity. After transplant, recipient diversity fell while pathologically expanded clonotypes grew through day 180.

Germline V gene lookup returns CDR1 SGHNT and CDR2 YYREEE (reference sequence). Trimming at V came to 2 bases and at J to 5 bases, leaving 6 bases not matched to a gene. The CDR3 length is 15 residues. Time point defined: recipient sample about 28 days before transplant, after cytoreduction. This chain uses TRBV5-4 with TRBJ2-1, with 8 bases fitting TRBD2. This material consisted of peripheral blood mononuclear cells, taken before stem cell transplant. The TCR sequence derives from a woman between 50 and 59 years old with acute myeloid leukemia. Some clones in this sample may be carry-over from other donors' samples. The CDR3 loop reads CASSFTLAGHNEQFF. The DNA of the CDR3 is TGTGCCAGCAGCTTCACTCTAGCGGGCCACAATGAGCAGTTCTTC.